Listed below are T cell receptor beta chains from one sample, sequenced in a study of blood T cells in healthy people across ages. MiXCR, applied by TCRdb to the 5' RACE reads, yields one record per CDR3 protein. The sample records 780,000 or so distinct CDR3 sequences, roughly three fifths being singletons. The sample taken for sequencing was blood. The receptors shown here come from a middle-aged man in good health. Both conserved end residues are part of each CDR3. D genes are given only for firm matches. Only part of the rows carry a size: once, few, many, or a class if the clone is expanded.

J | D | size | V | CDR3 | DNA
TRBJ1-2 | . | few | TRBV3-1 | CASSQETEDPYGYTF | TGTGCCAGCAGCCAAGAAACTGAGGACCCCTATGGCTACACCTTC
TRBJ2-6 | . | few | TRBV29-1 | CSVRAASGANVLTF | TGCAGCGTTAGGGCCGCGTCTGGGGCCAACGTCCTGACTTTC
TRBJ2-7 | . | . | TRBV6-5 | CASSYGPGTAYGQYF | TGTGCCAGCAGTTACGGCCCCGGGACCGCATACGGGCAGTACTTC
TRBJ2-3 | TRBD2 | . | TRBV6-2/TRBV6-3 | CASTSGRSTDTQYF | TGTGCCAGTACTAGCGGGAGGTCTACAGATACGCAGTATTTT
TRBJ2-6 | . | . | TRBV20-1 | CSAWDDSGANVLTF | TGCAGTGCTTGGGATGACTCTGGGGCCAACGTCCTGACTTTC
TRBJ2-1 | TRBD1 | . | TRBV12-3/TRBV12-4 | CASSPRQGYNEQFF | TGTGCCAGCAGTCCCCGACAGGGCTACAATGAGCAGTTCTTC
TRBJ2-7 | . | . | TRBV7-9 | CASSWSNSEQYF | TGTGCCAGCAGCTGGTCTAATTCCGAGCAGTACTTC
TRBJ2-2 | . | . | TRBV7-6 | CASSFGLGTGELFF | TGTGCCAGCAGCTTCGGGCTGGGGACCGGGGAGCTGTTTTTT
TRBJ2-1 | . | . | TRBV7-9 | CASSSTAGEQFF | TGTGCCAGCAGCTCAACGGCGGGGGAGCAGTTCTTC
TRBJ2-5 | TRBD1 | few | TRBV28 | CASSLLTEGTGIGETQYF | TGTGCCAGCAGTTTACTCACAGAAGGGACAGGTATAGGAGAGACCCAGTACTTC
TRBJ1-5 | . | few | TRBV5-1 | CASSLGPGNEPQHF | TGCGCCAGCAGTCTCGGACCTGGCAACGAGCCCCAGCATTTT
TRBJ1-1 | . | . | TRBV7-3 | CASSQQGNTEAFF | TGTGCCAGCAGTCAACAGGGGAACACTGAAGCTTTCTTT
TRBJ2-3 | . | few | TRBV10-3 | CATLDTSREPDTQYF | TGTGCCACCTTGGACACTTCGCGCGAGCCAGATACGCAGTATTTT
TRBJ2-7 | TRBD2 | . | TRBV28 | CASSPLTSGGLNEQYF | TGTGCCAGCAGTCCGCTGACTAGCGGGGGCCTCAACGAGCAGTACTTC
TRBJ1-2 | . | few | TRBV2 | CASSEGNYGYTF | TGTGCCAGCAGTGAGGGGAACTATGGCTACACCTTC
TRBJ2-1 | TRBD1 | . | TRBV13 | CASSPTGQGLYNEQFF | TGTGCCAGCAGCCCGACGGGACAGGGGTTATACAATGAGCAGTTCTTC
TRBJ1-2 | TRBD1 | . | TRBV24-1 | CATSDPGQGNYGYTF | TGTGCCACCAGTGATCCCGGACAGGGCAACTATGGCTACACCTTC
TRBJ2-4 | . | . | TRBV20-1 | CSVSGRPVENIQYF | TGCAGTGTTTCGGGGCGGCCCGTGGAAAACATTCAGTACTTC
TRBJ2-6 | . | once | TRBV11-2 | CASIPTGSGGANVLTF | TGTGCCAGCATACCGACTGGGAGTGGAGGGGCCAACGTCCTGACTTTC
TRBJ2-5 | TRBD1 | many | TRBV6-5 | CASSRGQGQETQYF | TGTGCCAGCAGCCGGGGACAGGGGCAAGAGACCCAGTACTTC
TRBJ2-7 | . | few | TRBV10-3 | CATKTASSYEQYF | TGTGCCACCAAGACAGCTTCATCCTACGAGCAGTACTTC
TRBJ1-1 | TRBD1 | . | TRBV27 | CASSRDRVGTEAFF | TGTGCCAGCAGTCGAGACAGGGTAGGCACTGAAGCTTTCTTT
TRBJ1-1 | . | . | TRBV28 | CASSTPFNTEAFF | TGTGCCAGCAGTACTCCATTTAACACTGAAGCTTTCTTT
TRBJ1-3 | TRBD1 | . | TRBV12-3/TRBV12-4 | CASSSQGVGGNTIYF | TGTGCCAGCAGTTCGCAGGGGGTAGGGGGAAACACCATATATTTT
TRBJ2-3 | TRBD2 | few | TRBV7-8 | CASSLRASGGTTDTQYF | TGTGCCAGCAGCTTACGGGCTAGCGGGGGAACAACAGATACGCAGTATTTT
TRBJ2-7 | . | . | TRBV9 | CASSVGDSPFEQYF | TGTGCCAGCAGCGTAGGAGACAGCCCATTCGAGCAGTACTTC
TRBJ2-1 | . | . | TRBV12-3/TRBV12-4 | CASSLNSEQFF | TGTGCCAGCAGTTTAAATAGTGAGCAGTTCTTC
TRBJ2-5 | . | . | TRBV6-6 | CASSHGQTQETQYF | TGTGCCAGCAGCCACGGACAGACCCAAGAGACCCAGTACTTC
TRBJ2-3 | . | . | TRBV15 | CATSRGSQSTDTQYF | TGTGCCACCAGCAGAGGGTCGCAGAGCACAGATACGCAGTATTTT
TRBJ2-7 | . | few | TRBV7-3 | CASIIRRARQGGTYEQYF | TGTGCCAGCATCATCAGAAGAGCTCGACAGGGAGGGACCTACGAGCAGTACTTC
TRBJ1-5 | TRBD1 | once | TRBV3-1 | CASSQGQGMGGNQPQHF | TGTGCCAGCAGCCAAGGACAGGGGATGGGGGGCAATCAGCCCCAGCATTTT
TRBJ2-3 | TRBD2 | . | TRBV4-2 | CASRNLAGGADTQYF | TGTGCCAGCAGGAACTTAGCGGGAGGCGCAGATACGCAGTATTTT
TRBJ2-5 | . | . | TRBV6-5 | CASSYRAGGKQYF | TGTGCCAGCAGTTACAGGGCTGGAGGGAAGCAGTACTTC
TRBJ2-5 | TRBD2 | . | TRBV7-2 | CASSLSRLAGEGAQETQYF | TGTGCCAGCAGCTTAAGTCGACTAGCGGGAGAGGGGGCCCAAGAGACCCAGTACTTC
TRBJ1-6 | TRBD1 | . | TRBV4-2 | CASSQDGTGDEPLHF | TGTGCCAGCAGCCAAGATGGGACAGGGGACGAACCCCTCCACTTT
TRBJ1-2 | . | . | TRBV28 | CATTAQRLYGYTF | TGTGCCACCACCGCCCAACGCCTCTATGGCTACACCTTC
TRBJ2-7 | TRBD1 | . | TRBV7-2 | CASSLAQGQGFYEQYF | TGTGCCAGCAGCTTAGCGCAGGGACAGGGGTTCTACGAGCAGTACTTC
TRBJ1-1 | . | . | TRBV2 | CASGDRNTEAFF | TGTGCCAGCGGAGACAGGAACACTGAAGCTTTCTTT
TRBJ2-7 | . | . | TRBV20-1 | CSARAPDEQYF | TGCAGTGCTAGGGCCCCAGACGAGCAGTACTTC
TRBJ2-6 | TRBD1 | few | TRBV6-6 | CASSYGGQSSGANVLTF | TGTGCCAGCAGTTACGGGGGACAGAGCTCTGGGGCCAACGTCCTGACTTTC
TRBJ1-2 | TRBD1 | . | TRBV6-6 | CASRPRQGTYGYTF | TGTGCCAGCAGACCTAGACAGGGGACCTATGGCTACACCTTC
TRBJ2-1 | . | . | TRBV4-3 | CASSPQGIRGPLNEQFF | TGCGCCAGCAGCCCGCAAGGCATACGGGGTCCCCTCAATGAGCAGTTCTTC
TRBJ2-1 | . | . | TRBV11-2 | CASSLTASSYNEQFF | TGTGCCAGCAGCTTGACGGCGAGCTCCTACAATGAGCAGTTCTTC
TRBJ2-1 | . | . | TRBV20-1 | CSAGTPTRADNEQFF | TGCAGTGCGGGGACCCCGACTAGGGCCGACAATGAGCAGTTCTTC
TRBJ1-4 | . | . | TRBV5-1 | CASSLEDPSEKLFF | TGCGCCAGCAGCTTAGAGGACCCGAGCGAAAAACTGTTTTTT
TRBJ1-2 | TRBD1 | few | TRBV20-1 | CSAKPTGNYGYTF | TGCAGTGCTAAACCGACAGGGAACTATGGCTACACCTTC
TRBJ2-5 | . | . | TRBV5-4 | CASSANVHEETQYF | TGTGCCAGCAGCGCGAACGTGCACGAAGAGACCCAGTACTTC
TRBJ2-5 | . | . | TRBV10-3 | CAISEIAEVNEQYF | TGTGCCATCAGTGAGATAGCGGAAGTAAATGAGCAGTACTTC